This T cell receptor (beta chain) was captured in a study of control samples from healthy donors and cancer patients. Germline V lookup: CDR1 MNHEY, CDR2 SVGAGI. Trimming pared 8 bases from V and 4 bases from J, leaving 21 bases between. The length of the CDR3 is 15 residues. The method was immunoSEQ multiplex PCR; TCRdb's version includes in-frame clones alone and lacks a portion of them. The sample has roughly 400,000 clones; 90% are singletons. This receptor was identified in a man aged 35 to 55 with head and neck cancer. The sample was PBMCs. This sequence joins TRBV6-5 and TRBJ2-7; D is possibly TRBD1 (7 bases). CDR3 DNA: TGTGCCAGCCCCTCCCCGGACAGGAGGGATTACGAGCAGTACTTC. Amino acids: CASPSPDRRDYEQYF.